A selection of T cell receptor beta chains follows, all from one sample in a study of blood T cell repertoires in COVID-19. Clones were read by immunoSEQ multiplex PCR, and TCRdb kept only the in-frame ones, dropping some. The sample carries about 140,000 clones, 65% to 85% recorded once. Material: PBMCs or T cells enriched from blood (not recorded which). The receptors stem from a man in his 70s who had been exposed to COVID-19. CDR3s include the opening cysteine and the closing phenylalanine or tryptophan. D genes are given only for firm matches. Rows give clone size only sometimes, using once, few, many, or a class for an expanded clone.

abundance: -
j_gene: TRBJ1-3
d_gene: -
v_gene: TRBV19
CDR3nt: TGTGCCAGTAGTGACTCTCTCGACTCTGGAAACACCATATATTTT
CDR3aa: CASSDSLDSGNTIYF

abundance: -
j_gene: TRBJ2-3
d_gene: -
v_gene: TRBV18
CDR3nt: TGTGCCAGCTCCCTTCTGGAGGGAGTCACAGATACGCAGTATTTT
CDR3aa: CASSLLEGVTDTQYF

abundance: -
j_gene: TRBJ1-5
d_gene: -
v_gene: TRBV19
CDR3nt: TGTGCCAGTAGGGGCGAGGAGGGCGGTCAGCCCCAGCATTTT
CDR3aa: CASRGEEGGQPQHF

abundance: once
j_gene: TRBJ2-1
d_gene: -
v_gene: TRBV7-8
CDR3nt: TGTGCCAGCGCCACCAGCTCCTACAATGAGCAGTTCTTC
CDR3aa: CASATSSYNEQFF

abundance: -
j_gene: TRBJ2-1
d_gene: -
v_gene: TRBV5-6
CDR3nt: TGTGCCAGCAGGGGCAAGGACCGGGGTGAGCAGTTCTTC
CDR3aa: CASRGKDRGEQFF

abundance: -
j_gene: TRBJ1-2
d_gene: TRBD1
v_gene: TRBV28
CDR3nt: TGTGCCACAAACAGGGACAGGGGTTTCTATGGCTACACCTTC
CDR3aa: CATNRDRGFYGYTF

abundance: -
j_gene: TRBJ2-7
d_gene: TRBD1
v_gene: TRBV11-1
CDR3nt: TGTGCCAGCAGCCCCGACAGGGCAGAGCAGTACTTC
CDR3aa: CASSPDRAEQYF

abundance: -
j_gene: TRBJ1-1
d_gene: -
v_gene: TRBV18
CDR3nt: TGTGCCAGCTCGGGACCTCGGGGGACTGAAGCTTTCTTT
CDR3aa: CASSGPRGTEAFF

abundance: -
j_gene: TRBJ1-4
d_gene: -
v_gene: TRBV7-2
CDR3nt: TGTGCCAGCAGGCCGGCCGGGAGACGGGGTGAAAAACTGTTTTTT
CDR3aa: CASRPAGRRGEKLFF

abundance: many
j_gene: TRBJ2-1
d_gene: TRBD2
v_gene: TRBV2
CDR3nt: TGTGCCAGCAGTCTTAGCGGGCTTGAGCAGTTCTTC
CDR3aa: CASSLSGLEQFF

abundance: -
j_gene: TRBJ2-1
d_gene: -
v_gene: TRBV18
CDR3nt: TGTGCCAGCTCACCAGGTTTGGCAGGGGACGAGCAGTTCTTC
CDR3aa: CASSPGLAGDEQFF

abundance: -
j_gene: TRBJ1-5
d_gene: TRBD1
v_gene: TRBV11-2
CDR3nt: TGTGCCAGCAGCCCTGGACAGGGTAGAAATCAGCCCCAGCATTTT
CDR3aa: CASSPGQGRNQPQHF

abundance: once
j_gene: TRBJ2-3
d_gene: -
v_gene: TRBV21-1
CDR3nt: TGTGCCAGCAGCCTCTCCCCGGGACTTCTTGGAGGTAGCACAGATACGCAGTATTTT
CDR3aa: CASSLSPGLLGGSTDTQYF

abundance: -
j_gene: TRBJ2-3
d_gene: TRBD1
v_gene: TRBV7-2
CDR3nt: TGTGCCAGCAGCTTGCGGACAGGAGGATACGCTGGGTATTTT
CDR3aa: CASSLRTGGYAGYF

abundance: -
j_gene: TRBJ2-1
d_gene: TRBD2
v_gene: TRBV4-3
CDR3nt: TGCGCCAGCAGCCGGGCGGGACTAGCGGTTTACAATGAGCAGTTCTTC
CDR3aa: CASSRAGLAVYNEQFF

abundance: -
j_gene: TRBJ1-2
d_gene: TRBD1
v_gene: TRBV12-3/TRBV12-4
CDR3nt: TGTGCCAGCAGTCCCGGGACAGCCTATGGCTACACCTTC
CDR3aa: CASSPGTAYGYTF

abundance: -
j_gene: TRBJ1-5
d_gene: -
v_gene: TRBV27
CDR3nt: TGTGCCAGCAGTTTAAATCCCAGTTATAGCAATCAGCCCCAGCATTTT
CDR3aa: CASSLNPSYSNQPQHF

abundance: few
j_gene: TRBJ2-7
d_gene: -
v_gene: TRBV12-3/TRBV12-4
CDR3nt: TGTGCCAGCAGGGCGGGGGCTCCTGGAGAGCAGTACTTC
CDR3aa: CASRAGAPGEQYF

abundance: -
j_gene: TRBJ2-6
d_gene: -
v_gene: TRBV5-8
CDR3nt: TGTGCCAGCAGCTTGGTTCCGGGGTCCCTCTCTGGGGCCAACGTCCTGACTTTC
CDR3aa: CASSLVPGSLSGANVLTF

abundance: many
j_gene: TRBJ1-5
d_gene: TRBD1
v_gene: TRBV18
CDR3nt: TGTGCCAGCTCACGCGGACAGGCGCTAAATAGCAATCAGCCCCAGCATTTT
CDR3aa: CASSRGQALNSNQPQHF

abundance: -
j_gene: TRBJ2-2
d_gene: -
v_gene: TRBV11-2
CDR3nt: TGTGCCAGCAGCTTAGCAGGGGTCGGCACCGGGGAGCTGTTTTTT
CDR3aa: CASSLAGVGTGELFF

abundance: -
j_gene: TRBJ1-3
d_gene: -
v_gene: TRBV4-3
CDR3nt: TGCGCCAGCAGCCAACAAGACACGCGCTCTGGAAACACCATATATTTT
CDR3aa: CASSQQDTRSGNTIYF